This T cell receptor (beta chain) was captured by sequencing in a study of beta chain features in type 1 diabetes. Study overall: There was similarity between patients and healthy donors in age, gender and cell yields. Points from the study as a whole: In type 1 diabetes patients, VDJ junctions had fewer insertions; deletions at these junctions were more frequent. Within the patient group, naive, central memory and Treg TCRB repertoires appeared more similar to each other than within healthy donors.

The length of the CDR3 is 12 residues. Germline values: CDR1 GTSNPN, CDR2 SVGIG (reference sequence). V dropped 8 bases and J dropped 0; count of bases not matched to a gene: 3. Sampling consisted of one heparinised blood draw per donor, averaging approximately 120 mL. Of the isolated RNA, all was reverse transcribed, and so the sequenced material was expressed TCRB transcripts. Clones were sequenced by immunoSEQ multiplex PCR, and TCRdb holds only the in-frame ones, with some missing. The sample has 70,000 to 95,000 clones; about a third are singletons. The table lists this clone with a few counts. What it recognizes is unknown.

This chain uses TRBV30 with TRBJ1-1; 7 bases map to TRBD1. Sequencing was carried out using stem cell memory CD4+ T cells from blood. This clonotype was obtained from a woman aged 18-30 years in good health. CDR3 sequence: CAGDRLNTEAFF. The CDR3, as DNA: TGTGCCGGGGACAGATTGAACACTGAAGCTTTCTTT.